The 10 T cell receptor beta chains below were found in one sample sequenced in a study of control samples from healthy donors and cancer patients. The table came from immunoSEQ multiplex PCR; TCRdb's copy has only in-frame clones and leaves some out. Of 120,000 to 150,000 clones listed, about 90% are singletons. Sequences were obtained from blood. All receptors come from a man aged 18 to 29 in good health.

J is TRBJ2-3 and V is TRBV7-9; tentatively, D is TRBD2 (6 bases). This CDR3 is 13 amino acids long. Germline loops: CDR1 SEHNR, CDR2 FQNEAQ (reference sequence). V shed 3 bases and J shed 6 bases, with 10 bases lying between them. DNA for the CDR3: TGTGCCAGCAGCTTCCCGGGGGAGGATACGCAGTATTTT. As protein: CASSFPGEDTQYF.

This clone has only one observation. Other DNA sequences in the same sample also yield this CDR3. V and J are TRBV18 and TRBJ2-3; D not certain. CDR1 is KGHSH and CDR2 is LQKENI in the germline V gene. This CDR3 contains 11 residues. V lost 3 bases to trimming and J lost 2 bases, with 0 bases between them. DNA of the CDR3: TGTGCCAGCTCACCCACAGATACGCAGTATTTT. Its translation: CASSPTDTQYF.

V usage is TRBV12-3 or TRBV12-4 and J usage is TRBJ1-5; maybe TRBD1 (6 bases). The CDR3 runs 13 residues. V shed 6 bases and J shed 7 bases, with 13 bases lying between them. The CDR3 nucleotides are TGTGCCAGCAGCCCTACAGGGACCCAGCCCCAGCATTTT. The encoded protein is CASSPTGTQPQHF.

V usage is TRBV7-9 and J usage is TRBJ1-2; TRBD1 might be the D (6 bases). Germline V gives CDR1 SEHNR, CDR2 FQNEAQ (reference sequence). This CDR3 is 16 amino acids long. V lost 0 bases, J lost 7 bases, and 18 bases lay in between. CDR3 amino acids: CASSLAGTPSSRGYTF. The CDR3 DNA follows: TGTGCCAGCAGCTTAGCGGGGACACCGTCGTCCCGTGGCTACACCTTC. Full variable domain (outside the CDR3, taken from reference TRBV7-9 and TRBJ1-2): DTGVSQNPRHKITKRGQNVTFRCDPISEHNRLYWYRQTLGQGPEFLTYFQNEAQLEKSRLLSDRFSAERPKGSFSTLEIQRTEQGDSAMYLCASSLAGTPSSRGYTFGSGTRLTVV.

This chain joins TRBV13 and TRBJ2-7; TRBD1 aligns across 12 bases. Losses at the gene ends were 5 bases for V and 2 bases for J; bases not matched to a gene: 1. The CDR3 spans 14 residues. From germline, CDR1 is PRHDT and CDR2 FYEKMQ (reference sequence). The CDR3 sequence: CASSRDRGPYEQYF. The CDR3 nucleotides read TGTGCCAGCAGCCGGGACAGGGGGCCCTACGAGCAGTACTTC.

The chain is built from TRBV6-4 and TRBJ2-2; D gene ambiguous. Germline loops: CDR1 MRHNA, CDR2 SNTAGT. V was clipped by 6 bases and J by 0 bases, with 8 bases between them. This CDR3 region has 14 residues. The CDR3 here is CASRLRANTGELFF. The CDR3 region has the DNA TGTGCCAGCAGGCTAAGAGCGAACACCGGGGAGCTGTTTTTT.

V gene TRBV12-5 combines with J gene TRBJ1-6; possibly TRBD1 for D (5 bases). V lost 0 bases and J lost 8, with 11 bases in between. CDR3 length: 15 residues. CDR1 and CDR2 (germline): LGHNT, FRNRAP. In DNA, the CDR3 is TGTGCTAGTGGTTTGGTAGAGGGACTGCATTCACCCCTCCACTTT. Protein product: CASGLVEGLHSPLHF.

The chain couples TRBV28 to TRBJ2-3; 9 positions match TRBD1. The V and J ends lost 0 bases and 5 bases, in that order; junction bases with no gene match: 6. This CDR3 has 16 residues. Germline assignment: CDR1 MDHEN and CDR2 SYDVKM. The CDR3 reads CASSLWGQGGRDTQYF. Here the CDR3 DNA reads TGTGCCAGCAGTTTATGGGGACAGGGAGGACGAGATACGCAGTATTTT.

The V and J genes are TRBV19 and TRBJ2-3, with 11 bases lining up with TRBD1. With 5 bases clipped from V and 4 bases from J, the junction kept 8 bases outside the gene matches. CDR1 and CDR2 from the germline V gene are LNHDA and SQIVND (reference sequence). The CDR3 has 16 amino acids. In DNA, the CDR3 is TGTGCCAGTAGTGGCCGCGGGGGACAGGGGGCAGATACGCAGTATTTT. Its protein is CASSGRGGQGADTQYF.

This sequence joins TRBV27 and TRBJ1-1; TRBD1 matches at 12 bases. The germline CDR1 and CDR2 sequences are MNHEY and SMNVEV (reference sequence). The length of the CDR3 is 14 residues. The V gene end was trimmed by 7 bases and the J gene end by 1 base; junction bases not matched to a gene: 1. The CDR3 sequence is CASKGQGANTEAFF. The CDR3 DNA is TGTGCCAGCAAGGGACAGGGGGCGAACACTGAAGCTTTCTTT.